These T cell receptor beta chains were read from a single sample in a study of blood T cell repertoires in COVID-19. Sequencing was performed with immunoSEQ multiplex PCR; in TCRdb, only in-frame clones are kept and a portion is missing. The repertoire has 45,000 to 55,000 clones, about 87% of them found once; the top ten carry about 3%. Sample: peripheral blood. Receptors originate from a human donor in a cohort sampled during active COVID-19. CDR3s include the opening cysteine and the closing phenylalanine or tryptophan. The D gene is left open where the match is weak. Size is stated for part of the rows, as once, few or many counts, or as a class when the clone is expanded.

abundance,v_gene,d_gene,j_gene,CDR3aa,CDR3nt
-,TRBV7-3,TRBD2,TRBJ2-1,CASSALPETRGGGRAFNEQFF,TGTGCCAGCAGCGCACTTCCCGAAACCCGTGGGGGCGGGAGGGCATTCAATGAGCAGTTCTTC
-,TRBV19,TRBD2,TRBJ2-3,CATMTSGDTDTQYF,TGTGCCACTATGACTAGCGGGGACACAGATACGCAGTATTTT
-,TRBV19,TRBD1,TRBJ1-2,CASSTGGDGYTF,TGTGCCAGTAGCACAGGGGGGGATGGCTACACCTTC
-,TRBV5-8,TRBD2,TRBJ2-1,CASIRGSGGHTASEQFF,TGTGCCAGCATACGGGGAAGCGGGGGCCATACAGCGAGTGAGCAGTTCTTC
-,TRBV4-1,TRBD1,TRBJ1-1,CASSPQERQGEFEAFF,TGCGCCAGCAGCCCGCAAGAACGACAGGGGGAATTTGAAGCTTTCTTT
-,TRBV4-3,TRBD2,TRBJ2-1,CASSQVGGARVNEQFF,TGCGCCAGCAGCCAGGTCGGGGGGGCCAGAGTTAATGAGCAGTTCTTC
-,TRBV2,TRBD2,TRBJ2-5,CASTSGLAEKETQYF,TGTGCCAGCACCTCGGGACTAGCGGAGAAAGAGACCCAGTACTTC
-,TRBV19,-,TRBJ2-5,CASSTGTLGTETQYF,TGTGCCAGTAGTACTGGGACACTCGGGACGGAGACCCAGTACTTC
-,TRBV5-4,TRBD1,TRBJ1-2,CASSPGQPYGYTF,TGTGCCAGCAGCCCGGGACAGCCCTATGGCTACACCTTC
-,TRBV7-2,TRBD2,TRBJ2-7,CASSSPLAGVTYEQYF,TGTGCCAGCAGCTCACCACTAGCGGGAGTTACCTACGAGCAGTACTTC
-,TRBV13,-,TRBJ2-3,CASSTGGDTDTQYF,TGTGCCAGCAGCACAGGGGGGGACACAGATACGCAGTATTTT
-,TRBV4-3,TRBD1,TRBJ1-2,CASSQDGTGFTYGYTF,TGCGCCAGCAGCCAAGATGGGACAGGGTTTACCTATGGCTACACCTTC
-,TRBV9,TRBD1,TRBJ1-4,CASSRTGSHEKLFF,TGTGCCAGCAGCCGGACAGGGTCACATGAAAAACTGTTTTTT
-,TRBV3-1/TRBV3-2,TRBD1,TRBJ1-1,CASSQATGVNTEAFF,TGTGCCAGCAGCCAAGCTACAGGGGTGAACACTGAAGCTTTCTTT
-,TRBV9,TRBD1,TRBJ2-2,CASSPRTGSNTGELFF,TGTGCCAGCAGCCCCCGGACAGGTTCGAACACCGGGGAGCTGTTTTTT
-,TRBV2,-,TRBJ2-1,CASSGRERYNEQFF,TGTGCCAGCAGTGGGAGAGAGAGATACAATGAGCAGTTCTTC
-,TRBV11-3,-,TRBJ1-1,CASSLWADTEAFF,TGTGCCAGCAGCTTATGGGCAGACACTGAAGCTTTCTTT
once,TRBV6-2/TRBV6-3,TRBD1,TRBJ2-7,CASSYGTASSYEQYF,TGTGCCAGCAGTTACGGGACAGCGAGCTCCTACGAGCAGTACTTC
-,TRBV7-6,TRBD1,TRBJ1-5,CASSLGTGISNQPQHF,TGTGCCAGCAGCTTAGGGACAGGGATTAGCAATCAGCCCCAGCATTTT
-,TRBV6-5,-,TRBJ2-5,CASSRSGLRETQYF,TGTGCCAGCAGTCGAAGCGGGTTAAGGGAGACCCAGTACTTC
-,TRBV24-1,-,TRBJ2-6,CATSLSRGCRSGANVLTF,TGTGCCACCAGTTTGTCTCGGGGATGTAGATCGGGGGCCAACGTCCTGACTTTC
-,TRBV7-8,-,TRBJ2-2,CASSLWTVDTGELFF,TGTGCCAGCAGCCTGTGGACAGTCGACACCGGGGAGCTGTTTTTT
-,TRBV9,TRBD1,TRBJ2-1,CASSVRTGVDEQFF,TGTGCCAGCAGCGTCAGGACAGGGGTCGATGAGCAGTTCTTC
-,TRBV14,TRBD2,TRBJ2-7,CASSQGVGLALKEQYF,TGTGCCAGCAGCCAAGGCGTAGGACTAGCCCTTAAGGAGCAGTACTTC
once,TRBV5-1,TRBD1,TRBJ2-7,CASSLTGTGIEQYF,TGCGCCAGCAGCTTGACCGGGACAGGAATCGAGCAGTACTTC
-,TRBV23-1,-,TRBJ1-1,CASSPGENTEAFF,TGCGCCAGCAGTCCAGGGGAGAACACTGAAGCTTTCTTT
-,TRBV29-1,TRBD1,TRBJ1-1,CSVTRGRLNTEAFF,TGCAGCGTTACGAGGGGGCGATTGAACACTGAAGCTTTCTTT
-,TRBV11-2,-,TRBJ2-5,CASSLGSGVAETQYF,TGTGCCAGCAGCTTAGGTTCAGGGGTGGCGGAGACCCAGTACTTC
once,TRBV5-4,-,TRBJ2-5,CASSSTLTTSGETQYF,TGTGCCAGCAGCTCGACGTTAACGACTAGTGGAGAGACCCAGTACTTC
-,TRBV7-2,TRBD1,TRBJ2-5,CASSLDRVVETQYF,TGTGCCAGCAGCTTGGACAGGGTGGTGGAGACCCAGTACTTC
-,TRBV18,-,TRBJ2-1,CASSPPSQYNEQFF,TGTGCCAGCTCACCACCTAGCCAATACAATGAGCAGTTCTTC
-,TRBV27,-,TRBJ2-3,CASSLSRSDTQYF,TGTGCCAGCAGTTTATCCAGATCTGATACGCAGTATTTT
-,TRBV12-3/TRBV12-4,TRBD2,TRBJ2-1,CASSLDRTSRLLF,TGTGCCAGCAGTTTAGATCGGACTAGCCGTCTTCTCTTC
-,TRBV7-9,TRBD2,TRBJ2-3,CASSLISGRIGSDTQYF,TGTGCCAGCAGCTTAATTAGCGGGAGGATAGGGTCAGATACGCAGTATTTT
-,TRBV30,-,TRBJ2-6,CAWSTGSSGANVLTF,TGTGCCTGGAGTACCGGTTCCTCTGGGGCCAACGTCCTGACTTTC